Listed here are 28 T cell receptor beta chains from one sample, sequenced in a study of blood T cell repertoires in COVID-19. TCRdb keeps only in-frame clones here, not all; method: immunoSEQ multiplex PCR. The sample has under 300,000 clones, 75% to 90% seen once. Sequenced material: peripheral blood. These receptors were collected from a woman in her forties who had recovered from COVID-19.

The rearrangement links TRBV7-9 to TRBJ2-4; 7 nucleotides line up with TRBD2. The CDR3 is 16 residues long. J was trimmed by 0 bases and V by 4 bases; bases with no gene match: 6. Per the germline V gene, CDR1 is SEHNR and CDR2 is FQNEAQ (reference sequence). The CDR3: CASSSSSGIAKNIQYF. The CDR3 coding sequence is TGTGCCAGCAGCTCCTCCAGCGGGATAGCCAAAAACATTCAGTACTTC.

The CDR3, as DNA: TGTGCCACCAGTGACCGCCGGGACGGGGGGGGCAATGAGCAGTTCTTC. This translates into CATSDRRDGGGNEQFF. The J gene is TRBJ2-1, the V gene TRBV24-1, with 8 nucleotides matching TRBD2. The J segment lost 6 bases and the V segment lost 4 bases, leaving 10 bases of the junction unmatched. Germline-derived CDR1 and CDR2 are KGHDR and SFDVKD. The CDR3 is made up of 16 amino acids.

The V gene is TRBV10-3, the J gene TRBJ2-5, with a possible D match to TRBD2 (7 bases). This CDR3 spans 16 amino acids. Trimming removed 0 bases at V and 3 bases at J, with 14 bases between. Germline CDR1 ENHRY, CDR2 SYGVKD. Written as DNA, the CDR3 is TGTGCCATCAGTGAGTCGTCTGGGGGGGCCAAAGAGACCCAGTACTTC. As protein: CAISESSGGAKETQYF.

The J gene is TRBJ2-3, the V gene TRBV19; 7 bases are shared with TRBD1. CDR1 and CDR2 from the germline V gene are LNHDA and SQIVND (reference sequence). The CDR3 contains 16 residues. With 3 bases clipped from V and 8 bases from J, the junction kept 14 bases outside the gene matches. As DNA, the CDR3 is TGTGCCAGTAGTATGGGTGGTGGACAGGCGCGGCGTACGCAGTATTTT. It specifies CASSMGGGQARRTQYF.

The chain carries TRBV10-3 and TRBJ1-5; the D is unclear. In germline, CDR1 is ENHRY, CDR2 SYGVKD. CDR3 length: 13 residues. V lost 6 bases to trimming and J lost 8 bases, with 14 bases between them. The CDR3 loop reads CAIRTPPGKPQHF. CDR3 nucleotides: TGTGCCATCAGGACCCCCCCCGGGAAGCCCCAGCATTTT.

The chain joins TRBV7-3 to TRBJ2-1; TRBD1 is a possible D gene (6 bases). V was pared by 5 bases and J by 4 bases, with 15 bases between. CDR1 is SGHTA and CDR2 is FQGTGA in the germline V gene. The CDR3 length is 15 residues. The DNA of the CDR3 is TGTGCCAGCAGCGACACTAGGGGGTCTTACAATGAGCAGTTCTTC. Amino acid sequence: CASSDTRGSYNEQFF.

The chain employs TRBV5-6 and TRBJ1-2; 8 positions agree with TRBD1. CDR3 length: 17 residues. After removal of 6 bases from V and 7 bases from J, the junction contained 20 bases not matched to a gene. Germline lookup yields CDR1 SGHDT and CDR2 YYEEEE. CDR3 amino acids: CASTTVSGGAGSSGYTF. For the CDR3, the DNA is TGTGCCAGCACCACGGTGTCAGGGGGCGCAGGTTCTAGTGGCTACACCTTC.

The sample holds one count of this clone. The V call is TRBV25-1, the J call TRBJ2-2, with 9 bases identical to TRBD1. J was trimmed by 2 bases and V by 7 bases; bases with no gene match: 8. Per germline, CDR1 MGHDK and CDR2 SYGVNS. The CDR3 is 16 residues long. This chain's CDR3 is CASTPGTGSNTGELFF. CDR3 DNA: TGTGCCAGCACCCCCGGGACAGGGAGTAACACCGGGGAGCTGTTTTTT.

CDR3 residues: CASSAGRVEEQFF. CDR3 DNA sequence: TGTGCCAGCAGTGCAGGCAGGGTAGAGGAGCAGTTCTTC. The chain is built from TRBV2 and TRBJ2-1; a weak D match, TRBD1 (5 bases). Germline loops: CDR1 SNHLY, CDR2 FYNNEI. V was trimmed by 4 bases and J by 10 bases, leaving 14 bases between them. The CDR3 length is 13 residues.

This chain connects TRBV2 to TRBJ2-3, with D possibly TRBD2 on 5 matching bases. Per the germline V gene, CDR1 is SNHLY and CDR2 is FYNNEI. The length of the CDR3 is 15 residues. Between the trimmed V and J ends, which lost 6 bases and 0 bases, there was a span of 13 bases. CDR3 region: CASRSNPGSTDTQYF. For the CDR3, the DNA is TGTGCCAGCAGATCCAACCCGGGGAGCACAGATACGCAGTATTTT.

The chain recombines TRBV5-1 with TRBJ1-1, with 10 bases lining up with TRBD1. J was trimmed by 5 bases and V by 0 bases; bases with no gene match: 1. Looked up from germline, CDR1 is SGHRS and CDR2 is YFSETQ. The CDR3 is 14 amino acids. This CDR3 is CASSLGTGGTEAFF. CDR3 bases: TGCGCCAGCAGCTTGGGGACAGGGGGTACTGAAGCTTTCTTT.

The chain recombines TRBV3-1 (or the pseudogene TRBV3-2) with TRBJ1-5, with 9 bases lining up with TRBD1. CDR1 and CDR2 from the germline V gene are LGHDT and YNNKEL (reference sequence). The CDR3 is 14 residues long. V trimming: 1 base; J trimming: 7 bases; junction bases outside the gene matches: 2. This CDR3 is CASSQGTGDQPQHF. Here the CDR3 DNA reads TGTGCCAGCAGCCAAGGGACAGGGGACCAGCCCCAGCATTTT.

This sequence joins TRBV28 and TRBJ2-7; perhaps TRBD1 as D (6 bases). The CDR3 spans 14 residues. From germline, CDR1 is MDHEN and CDR2 SYDVKM. Trimming stripped 6 bases from V and 1 base from J, with 13 bases between. CDR3 region: CASRDSYASYEQYF. The CDR3 DNA sequence: TGTGCCAGCAGGGACAGTTACGCGTCCTACGAGCAGTACTTC.

The chain employs TRBV10-3 and TRBJ2-7, with D possibly matching TRBD2 (6 bases). Germline V gene data show CDR1 as ENHRY and CDR2 as SYGVKD. The CDR3 is 14 residues long. V lost 10 bases and J lost 5, with 21 bases in between. CDR3 nucleotide sequence: TGTGCCAGCCGGCGGACGCGGGATGCGGACGAGCAGTACTTC. Protein: CASRRTRDADEQYF.

The gene calls are TRBV19 and TRBJ2-2, with a possible D match to TRBD1 (5 bases). V lost 1 base, J lost 1 base, and 13 bases lay in between. The CDR3 is 17 residues long. Germline V gene lookup returns CDR1 LNHDA and CDR2 SQIVND (reference sequence). The DNA for the CDR3 is TGTGCCAGTAGTATAGTCCACTTGACAGTGAACACCGGGGAGCTGTTTTTT. As protein: CASSIVHLTVNTGELFF.

The V and J genes are TRBV30 and TRBJ1-1; D remains unclear. The CDR3 totals 14 residues. Trimming cost V 4 bases and J 0 bases, with 12 bases left between them. Germline V gene data show CDR1 as GTSNPN and CDR2 as SVGIG (reference sequence). CDR3 coding DNA: TGTGCCTGGAATGGGCCGACAATGAACACTGAAGCTTTCTTT. It is translated as CAWNGPTMNTEAFF.

V usage is TRBV11-2 and J usage is TRBJ1-1; 7 nucleotides line up with TRBD1. CDR3 length equals 14 residues. Germline CDR1 and CDR2: SGHAT and FQNNGV. V gave up 4 bases and J gave up 0 bases; unmatched junction bases: 2. The CDR3 nucleotides are TGTGCCAGCAGCTCCGACAGGGTGAACACTGAAGCTTTCTTT. This encodes CASSSDRVNTEAFF.

V usage is TRBV28 and J usage is TRBJ1-5; maybe TRBD1 (6 bases). The CDR3 sequence is 15 residues long. Germline assignment: CDR1 MDHEN and CDR2 SYDVKM. Deletions cut 6 bases from V and 7 bases from J, with 19 bases between. CDR3 loop: CASSDNRGGRQPQHF. As DNA, the CDR3 is TGTGCCAGCAGCGACAACCGGGGGGGGCGACAGCCCCAGCATTTT.

The V and J genes are TRBV2 and TRBJ2-7; D call uncertain. CDR1 is SNHLY and CDR2 is FYNNEI in the germline V gene. This CDR3 has 13 residues. V was trimmed by 4 bases and J by 1 base, leaving 8 bases between them. The CDR3 DNA reads as TGTGCCAGCAGTGTAAGAGTATCCTACGAGCAGTACTTC. This encodes CASSVRVSYEQYF.

This chain uses TRBV27 with TRBJ2-7, with D possibly being TRBD2 (5 bases). This CDR3 is 14 amino acids long. Germline CDR1 MNHEY, CDR2 SMNVEV (reference sequence). Trimming removed 10 bases from V and 1 base from J, with 17 bases in between. CDR3 nucleotide sequence: TGTGCCACCTCGATGGCGGGTCCTTCCTACGAGCAGTACTTC. As protein: CATSMAGPSYEQYF.

This clone was observed once. The rearrangement uses TRBV9 and TRBJ1-4; weak D call: TRBD1 (6 bases). Trimming took off 2 bases at V and 8 bases at J, with 13 bases between the two ends. CDR1 is SGDLS and CDR2 is YYNGEE in the germline V gene. The CDR3 covers 14 residues. In DNA, the CDR3 is TGTGCCAGCAGCGTGTCAGGACAGCACGAAAAACTGTTTTTT. Translation gives CASSVSGQHEKLFF.

The gene calls are TRBV5-1 and TRBJ2-3; 9 bases map to TRBD2. J lost 0 bases, V lost 0 bases, and 5 bases had no gene match. The CDR3 consists of 17 residues. CDR1 and CDR2 (germline): SGHRS, YFSETQ. CDR3 bases: TGCGCCAGCAGCTTGGGGGTCGCGGGAGGGAGCACAGATACGCAGTATTTT. Translated, it gives CASSLGVAGGSTDTQYF.

The chain is built from TRBV6-1 and TRBJ1-4; D unclear. The V end was cut by 2 bases, the J end by 2 bases, with 12 bases between. The germline CDR1 and CDR2 sequences are MNHNS and SASEGT. The CDR3 totals 16 residues. CDR3 sequence: CASSELWATTNEKLFF. The CDR3 DNA reads as TGTGCCAGCAGTGAATTGTGGGCAACTACTAATGAAAAACTGTTTTTT.

Only a few counts were recorded for this clone. The chain combines TRBV5-4 with TRBJ1-2, with D possibly TRBD1 on 5 matching bases. Per the germline V gene, CDR1 is SGHNT and CDR2 is YYREEE (reference sequence). The V end was cut by 4 bases, the J end by 3 bases, with 13 bases between. The CDR3 extends over 14 amino acids. Here the CDR3 DNA reads TGTGCCAGCAGCCCTGGTTGGGGGGACTATGGCTACACCTTC. This encodes CASSPGWGDYGYTF.

The CDR3: CASSIQGETQYF. Here the CDR3 DNA reads TGTGCCAGCAGCATTCAGGGAGAGACCCAGTACTTC. The chain has TRBV11-2 and TRBJ2-5; possible D gene TRBD1, 5 bases. Germline-derived CDR1 and CDR2 are SGHAT and FQNNGV. This CDR3 spans 12 amino acids. Trimming stripped 5 bases from V and 4 bases from J, with 8 bases between.

V usage is TRBV27 and J usage is TRBJ2-7; 12 nucleotides line up with TRBD2. The junction had 6 bases not matched to a gene; V was cut back by 6 bases and J by 3 bases. The CDR3 consists of 15 residues. Germline V gene sequence: CDR1 MNHEY, CDR2 SMNVEV (reference sequence). Here the CDR3 DNA reads TGTGCCAGCAGGGAAGGGACTAGCGGGTTCTACGAGCAGTACTTC. Its translation: CASREGTSGFYEQYF.

The sample holds one count of this clone. The chain carries TRBV3-1 (or the pseudogene TRBV3-2) and TRBJ2-2, with a tentative D call TRBD2 (5 bases). CDR3 length: 15 residues. V lost 4 bases and J 7 bases, leaving 16 bases between the germline ends. The germline V gene encodes CDR1 LGHDT and CDR2 YNNKEL (reference sequence). The CDR3 sequence: CASSRRSGIDGELFF. CDR3 bases: TGTGCCAGCAGCCGCAGGTCCGGGATCGACGGGGAGCTGTTTTTT.

V gene TRBV28 combines with J gene TRBJ2-5; 9 bases are a match to TRBD2. The germline CDR1 and CDR2 sequences are MDHEN and SYDVKM. This CDR3 has 18 residues. Trimming at V came to 5 bases and at J to 4 bases, leaving 17 bases not matched to a gene. This chain's CDR3 is CASSPFRAGGGVGETQYF. DNA of the CDR3: TGTGCCAGCAGTCCCTTTCGGGCGGGAGGGGGCGTTGGAGAGACCCAGTACTTC. The variable domain in full, with the rest retrieved from reference TRBV28 and TRBJ2-5, is DVKVTQSSRYLVKRTGEKVFLECVQDMDHENMFWYRQDPGLGLRLIYFSYDVKMKEKGDIPEGYSVSREKKERFSLILESASTNQTSMYLCASSPFRAGGGVGETQYFGPGTRLLVL.